The source of this T cell receptor (beta chain) is a study of PD-L1 blockade in urothelial cancer. On this clone: The antigen is undetermined.

Libraries were prepared by immunoSEQ multiplex PCR; TCRdb keeps only in-frame clonotypes and omits some of them. The sample lists 95,000 to 130,000 clones, around 89% seen once, with 1.5% to 2% in the top ten. The CDR3 contains 16 residues. CDR1 MNHNS and CDR2 SASEGT come from the germline V gene. After removal of 1 base from V and 4 bases from J, the junction contained 3 bases not matched to a gene. Time point denoted: peripheral blood 6 weeks after treatment start. Study results and caveats: More expansion of tumor-associated blood clones, seen at 3 weeks, marked durable-benefit patients.

The TCR originated in a man in his sixties with urothelial cancer. This sample comprised PBMCs, obtained around atezolizumab (anti-PD-L1) treatment. V is TRBV6-1 and J is TRBJ2-5, with 13 bases fitting TRBD2. The CDR3 DNA follows: TGTGCCAGCAGTGAAGAACTAGCGGGAGGGAGAGAGACCCAGTACTTC. Translated: CASSEELAGGRETQYF.